This TCR beta chain was recovered during a study of cytotoxic CD8 clonotypes in ibrutinib-treated CLL (dated by TCRdb to the early 2020s). Study-level background: The cohort included around 15 treatment-naive and ten to eleven relapsed/refractory patients; about 18 were IGHV unmutated. Responses were partial in about 25 patients and complete in 2; after median approximately 5.5 years follow-up, around 15 stayed in remission and around 12 progressed. Response samples were obtained after a median of roughly 13 months of treatment, with a range of roughly 6 to 40 months. Samples averaged roughly 280,000 productive templates and approximately 100,000 productive rearrangements. Of the 80 to 95 participants in the trial, about two dozen had longitudinal samples available. Cryopreserved peripheral blood mononuclear cells were collected at three points: before therapy, at response, and at either sustained remission or disease progression. All remission and progressive disease samples were collected while patients were still receiving ibrutinib. Overall study outcomes, separate from this receptor: At ibrutinib response clonality went up, during sustained remission it held steady, and at progression it dropped back toward baseline. At baseline, clonality was higher than in age-matched healthy donors and showed a strong correlation with circulating CD8+ T-cell counts. Lymph node repertoires were not examined, and the timing of sampling was not matched between patients in sustained remission and those whose disease progressed. Public clonotypes were rare and either shrank or stayed stable during treatment, and the rise in clonality at ibrutinib response reflected expansion of private clonotypes.

The CDR3 covers 16 residues, taking in both the cysteine and the phenylalanine. Only CDR3 DNA is held: 48 bases, read in frame from base 1. Each clonotype received, on average, around 10x coverage in deep resolution sequencing performed on a MiSeq, where the target depth lay between 1 in 1 million and 1 in 200,000 T cells. The immunoSEQ hsTCRB Kit was used to generate the TCR beta libraries. The source study handled its data this way. The data were analyzed with ImmunoSEQ Analyzer and ImmunoSEQ Data Assistant, and V, D and J gene assignments followed IMGT definitions. Clonality, with values ranging from 0 to 1, was calculated as one minus the normalized Shannon entropy of productive rearrangement frequencies. Only overrepresented clonotypes making up at least 0.05% of each patient's repertoire were included in the public clonotype analysis. Thirteen repertoires from age-matched healthy donors, obtained from immuneACCESS, served as clonality controls. TCRdb carries this immuneACCESS record with in-frame sequences only. Its versions omit some clonotypes, under half of them owing to an unresolved V gene in the studies checked, with the rest unexplained. V, J and clone size reflect that table, while D and trimming were determined from the DNA. Counted in this sample were approximately 150,000 clones; about four fifths of them appeared once. Of the sample, around 4.5% is held by the ten largest clones.

With respect to this clone: Its antigen remains unidentified. The sample holds no much larger clone one base away, and base qualities are not on file.

The sample's time point label, decoded: 24 months on ibrutinib. For TCR beta library preparation, 2 to 2.5 micrograms of genomic DNA were isolated from cryopreserved PBMCs. Longitudinal blood samples from CLL patients receiving ibrutinib monotherapy were subjected to high-throughput TCR beta sequencing. The patients took part in an open-label, single-center phase 2 trial of ibrutinib monotherapy. This TCR came from a human donor with chronic lymphocytic leukemia. The sequencing used PBMCs, collected after 24 months of ibrutinib treatment. The V gene is TRBV21-1 and the J gene is TRBJ2-7; the table names TRBD2, a call not compared with the DNA. TRBV21-1 is labeled a pseudogene. The nucleotide sequence reads TGTGCCAGCAGCAAAGACGGGGGAACCCTCTCCTACGAGCAGTACTTC. Its protein reads: CASSKDGGTLSYEQYF.